The text below deals with one TCR beta chain. The antigen is undetermined. The Oncomine TCR Beta short-read assay sequenced DNA from cultured CD4+ T cells. Someone extracted genomic DNA from cultured CD4+ T cells. TCRdb ran MiXCR on the PCR reads and lists one entry per CDR3 protein. The data contain over 15,000 distinct CDR3 sequences, under 55% of them singletons. The CDR3 is 15 residues long. The V gene lost 5 bases and the J gene lost 3 bases, with 15 bases spanning the gap. Germline V CDR1 and CDR2: SGHNT, YENEEA. The treatment here: approximately nine-day PBMC culture with coronavirus spike peptide pools or control peptides (ViraFEST assay). This specimen belongs to a study of vaccination and CD4 T cells after COVID-19.

The sample in question was CD4+ T cells from blood, cultured in vitro, obtained before SARS-CoV-2 vaccination. The J gene is TRBJ2-3, the V gene TRBV11-3, with D possibly being TRBD2 (6 bases). The TCR comes from a human donor who had recovered from COVID-19. CDR3 loop: CASSPGGAGTDTQYF. For the CDR3, the DNA is TGTGCCAGCAGCCCCGGAGGGGCGGGGACAGATACGCAGTATTTT.